This TCR beta chain was identified in a study of PD-L1 blockade in urothelial cancer. About the research overall: Analysis of blood occurred 3 weeks (second dose) and 6 weeks after treatment start.

Time point noted: pretreatment peripheral blood. Libraries were prepared by immunoSEQ multiplex PCR; TCRdb keeps only in-frame clonotypes and omits some of them. This sample yields approximately 70,000 clones, of which roughly 89% are seen a single time; around a tenth belongs to the top ten. This receptor was obtained from a woman in her 70s with urothelial cancer. The sequenced sample was PBMCs, obtained around atezolizumab (anti-PD-L1) treatment.

CDR3 protein: CASTLSPRGEWEYF. Here the CDR3 DNA reads TGTGCCAGCACCCTTTCTCCCAGGGGAGAATGGGAGTACTTC. The rearrangement links TRBV28 to TRBJ2-7; possible D gene TRBD1, 6 bases. Germline loops: CDR1 MDHEN, CDR2 SYDVKM. V was trimmed by 7 bases and J by 11 bases, leaving 24 bases between them. CDR3 length: 14 residues.